The entry that follows covers one T cell receptor beta chain sequence. The data were obtained in a study of shared clonotypes between healthy human individuals. V was trimmed by 4 bases and J by 5 bases, leaving 11 bases between them. This CDR3 region has 13 residues. The germline gives CDR1 MNHNS, CDR2 SASEGT. Generated by immunoSEQ multiplex PCR, the TCRdb table keeps only in-frame clones and is missing some. The repertoire holds roughly 2 million clones, with roughly 94% as singletons. The gene calls are TRBV6-1 and TRBJ2-5, with D perhaps TRBD1 (6 bases). The sequence was obtained from a young man in good health. The source material was naive CD4+ T cells sorted from blood. The subset is: CD45RA+ positively selected. The CDR3 DNA is TGTGCCAGCAGTGGGACAGATGGCGAGACCCAGTACTTC. It translates to CASSGTDGETQYF.